Shown below are 31 T cell receptor beta chains from a single sample sequenced in a study of blood T cell repertoires in COVID-19. Using immunoSEQ multiplex PCR, the repertoire was profiled, and TCRdb retains in-frame clones only, with some absent. The sample yields about 170,000 clones, more than 75% seen once. The sequencing input was peripheral blood. The source of these receptors is a man aged 18-30 years with COVID-19, enrolled during active disease.

The chain employs TRBV4-1 and TRBJ1-2; no reliable D call. V shed 0 bases and J shed 8 bases, with 7 bases lying between them. This CDR3 comprises 12 residues. CDR1 is MGHRA and CDR2 is YSYEKL in the germline V gene. The chain's CDR3 is CASSQDGQGYTF. CDR3 coding DNA: TGCGCCAGCAGCCAAGATGGTCAGGGCTACACCTTC.

This chain links TRBV5-8 with TRBJ2-3; TRBD2 matches at 14 bases. This CDR3 is built from 18 residues. V lost 4 bases and J lost 3; bases outside the gene matches: 10. The germline V gene encodes CDR1 SGHTS and CDR2 YDEGEE. This CDR3 is CASSLGTSGSLGTDTQYF. In DNA form, the CDR3 reads TGTGCCAGCAGCCTCGGGACTAGCGGGAGTTTGGGAACAGATACGCAGTATTTT.

The rearrangement links TRBV30 to TRBJ2-1, with 9 bases fitting TRBD2. Germline-derived CDR1 and CDR2 are GTSNPN and SVGIG (reference sequence). After removal of 0 bases from V and 3 bases from J, the junction contained 3 bases not matched to a gene. The CDR3 covers 15 residues. CDR3 sequence (DNA): TGTGCCTGGAGTGTCCCTAGCGGGATCTACAATGAGCAGTTCTTC. Translation: CAWSVPSGIYNEQFF.

The chain links TRBV5-1 to TRBJ1-5; the D gene is possibly TRBD1 (5 bases). CDR3 size: 16 residues. Trimming cost V 4 bases and J 0 bases, with 14 bases left between them. Germline loops: CDR1 SGHRS, CDR2 YFSETQ. The CDR3 DNA reads TGCGCCAGCAGCCCCCTTGGCGGGACTAGCAATCAGCCCCAGCATTTT. Its protein is CASSPLGGTSNQPQHF.

CDR3 sequence reads: CASRGLAGGISYEQYF. The CDR3 nucleotides read TGTGCCAGCAGAGGACTAGCGGGAGGTATCTCCTACGAGCAGTACTTC. The chain is built from TRBV27 and TRBJ2-7; 14 bases align to TRBD2. The V and J ends lost 6 bases and 0 bases, in that order; junction bases with no gene match: 4. Germline-derived CDR1 and CDR2 are MNHEY and SMNVEV (reference sequence). This CDR3 spans 16 amino acids.

This rearrangement joins TRBV3-1 (or the pseudogene TRBV3-2) to TRBJ1-3, with D perhaps TRBD1 (6 bases). V lost 2 bases and J 4 bases, leaving 15 bases between the germline ends. Germline V lookup: CDR1 LGHDT, CDR2 YNNKEL (reference sequence). The CDR3 extends over 16 amino acids. The CDR3 nucleotides are TGTGCCAGCAGCCAAACGGGCGGGGGCTCCGGAAACACCATATATTTT. It translates to CASSQTGGGSGNTIYF.

The V gene is TRBV30, the J gene TRBJ2-7, with TRBD2 identical over 8 bases. In germline, CDR1 is GTSNPN, CDR2 SVGIG (reference sequence). The CDR3 has 14 residues. Trimming removed 0 bases from V and 4 bases from J; junction bases left unmatched: 5. CDR3: CAWSVWAGGYEQYF. CDR3 DNA sequence: TGTGCCTGGAGTGTATGGGCGGGAGGATACGAGCAGTACTTC.

Here the CDR3 DNA reads TGTGCCAGCAGCCCTTCTAGCGGGAACACCGGGGAGCTGTTTTTT. Translated, it gives CASSPSSGNTGELFF. This chain uses TRBV7-9 with TRBJ2-2, with 7 bases that match TRBD2. V lost 5 bases and J lost 1; bases outside the gene matches: 4. CDR1 is SEHNR and CDR2 is FQNEAQ in the germline V gene (reference sequence). The CDR3 is 15 amino acids.

The chain carries TRBV5-1 and TRBJ1-2; TRBD1 is a possible D gene (6 bases). This CDR3 is built from 14 residues. The germline gives CDR1 SGHRS, CDR2 YFSETQ. The germline V and J ends were trimmed by 4 bases and 0 bases, with 10 bases remaining between them. The CDR3 spells CASSPGAANYGYTF. CDR3 nucleotide sequence: TGCGCCAGCAGCCCAGGGGCCGCTAACTATGGCTACACCTTC.

This clone came up a few times. The CDR3 DNA sequence: TGTGCCAGCAGCTTATACCGGACAGGGGGTTCGGGAGAGCAGTACTTC. Its translation is CASSLYRTGGSGEQYF. The gene calls are TRBV7-9 and TRBJ2-7; 10 bases line up with TRBD1. Germline V gene lookup returns CDR1 SEHNR and CDR2 FQNEAQ (reference sequence). J lost 7 bases, V lost 2 bases, and 11 bases had no gene match. This CDR3 region has 16 residues.

This chain joins TRBV6-2 or TRBV6-3 and TRBJ2-7, with no clear D. The CDR3 is made up of 12 amino acids. Looked up from germline, CDR1 is MNHEY and CDR2 is SVGEGT. Trimming pared 6 bases from V and 0 bases from J, leaving 6 bases between. CDR3 nucleotide sequence: TGTGCCAGCAGCCTCTTCTCCTACGAGCAGTACTTC. Amino acid sequence: CASSLFSYEQYF.

The V call is TRBV6-4, the J call TRBJ1-2; maybe TRBD1 (5 bases). The CDR3 loop spans 16 amino acids. The germline CDR1 and CDR2 sequences are MRHNA and SNTAGT. Trimming removed 4 bases from V and 6 bases from J, with 21 bases in between. This CDR3 reads CASSAGGLGRGDGYTF. The CDR3 bases are TGTGCCAGCAGTGCCGGCGGGCTCGGCCGGGGGGATGGCTACACCTTC.

V is TRBV19 and J is TRBJ2-1; 10 bases align to TRBD2. The CDR3 runs 15 residues. The germline gives CDR1 LNHDA, CDR2 SQIVND (reference sequence). V was pared by 7 bases and J by 3 bases, with 6 bases of the junction left unmatched. This chain's CDR3 is CASKLAGGDYNEQFF. The CDR3 bases are TGTGCCAGTAAATTAGCGGGAGGTGACTACAATGAGCAGTTCTTC.

The chain links TRBV5-6 to TRBJ1-5; 10 bases match TRBD1. V was clipped by 1 base and J by 6 bases; unmatched bases: 4. Per germline, CDR1 SGHDT and CDR2 YYEEEE. This CDR3 contains 15 residues. The DNA of the CDR3 is TGTGCCAGCAGCTTGTGGGGACAGGGGCGTCAGCCCCAGCATTTT. This gives the protein CASSLWGQGRQPQHF.

V and J are TRBV11-2 and TRBJ1-5, with unresolved D. V was pared by 5 bases and J by 8 bases, with 10 bases between. This CDR3 spans 12 amino acids. In germline, CDR1 is SGHAT, CDR2 FQNNGV. The CDR3 spells CASSKSREPQHF. In DNA form, the CDR3 reads TGTGCCAGCAGCAAATCCCGGGAGCCCCAGCATTTT.

The chain recombines TRBV6-6 with TRBJ1-6, with 8 bases identical to TRBD1. The V gene end was trimmed by 6 bases and the J gene end by 7 bases; junction bases not matched to a gene: 11. The germline gives CDR1 MNHNY, CDR2 SVGAGI (reference sequence). The CDR3 contains 16 residues. The CDR3 DNA sequence: TGTGCCAGCAGGGCAGGACAGGGAGGGAAAAATTCACCCCTCCACTTT. Amino acids: CASRAGQGGKNSPLHF.

V gene TRBV6-6 combines with J gene TRBJ1-5, with 9 bases fitting TRBD1. V dropped 5 bases and J dropped 3; count of bases not matched to a gene: 8. Germline CDR1 and CDR2: MNHNY and SVGAGI (reference sequence). This CDR3 is 16 amino acids long. The CDR3 DNA is TGTGCCAGCAGTCCAGGGACAGGGTCAGACAATCAGCCCCAGCATTTT. It codes for CASSPGTGSDNQPQHF.

Notes on this clone: Germline and junction disagree at one end, which may indicate a read error. V gene TRBV6-6 combines with J gene TRBJ1-4; unclear D gene. CDR3 length: 13 amino acids. CDR1 and CDR2 (germline): MNHNY, SVGAGI (reference sequence). The CDR3 region has the DNA TGTGCCAGCAGTTACTCGACCGGGGAAAAACTGCTTTTT. Encoded protein: CASSYSTGEKLLF.

This rearrangement joins TRBV27 to TRBJ2-7, with D perhaps matching TRBD2 (6 bases). Germline CDR1 and CDR2: MNHEY and SMNVEV (reference sequence). This CDR3 spans 14 amino acids. Trimming removed 3 bases at V and 3 bases at J, with 12 bases between. DNA for the CDR3: TGTGCCAGCAGTTTTTCACCGGGAGACTACGAGCAGTACTTC. Encoded protein: CASSFSPGDYEQYF.

This sequence joins TRBV12-3 or TRBV12-4 and TRBJ1-1; no reliable D call. This CDR3 has 12 residues. V gave up 6 bases and J gave up 11 bases, with 16 bases separating them. CDR3 sequence: CASSLRSIDAFF. DNA for the CDR3: TGTGCCAGCAGCCTCCGGAGTATTGACGCTTTCTTT.

V usage is TRBV9 and J usage is TRBJ2-1; TRBD1 aligns across 12 bases. V shed 4 bases and J 3 bases; nucleotides not matched to a gene: 8. This CDR3 has 17 residues. Germline lookup yields CDR1 SGDLS and CDR2 YYNGEE. The CDR3 coding sequence is TGTGCCAGCAGCCCAGGGGACAGGGGGCAGTTCTACAATGAGCAGTTCTTC. Protein product: CASSPGDRGQFYNEQFF.

The V gene is TRBV9, the J gene TRBJ2-7, with a possible D match to TRBD2 (5 bases). Germline CDR1 SGDLS, CDR2 YYNGEE. The germline V and J ends were trimmed by 0 bases and 0 bases, with 7 bases remaining between them. This CDR3 is 14 amino acids long. The CDR3 spells CASSVAGISYEQYF. CDR3 DNA sequence: TGTGCCAGCAGCGTAGCCGGGATCTCCTACGAGCAGTACTTC.

Points on this clone: Other DNA sequences within the sample encode an identical CDR3. The J gene is TRBJ1-5, the V gene TRBV5-6; perhaps TRBD1 as D (5 bases). This CDR3 comprises 13 residues. Germline V gives CDR1 SGHDT, CDR2 YYEEEE. With 2 bases removed from V and 4 bases from J, the gap between germline ends came to 7 bases. The CDR3 spells CASSFGGNQPQHF. CDR3 in DNA: TGTGCCAGCAGCTTTGGGGGGAATCAGCCCCAGCATTTT.

The chain uses TRBV9 and TRBJ1-2; D is unclear. The ends were cut back, 6 bases at V and 2 bases at J, with 5 bases in the middle. This CDR3 region has 11 residues. The germline V gene encodes CDR1 SGDLS and CDR2 YYNGEE. In DNA form, the CDR3 reads TGTGCCAGCATGCAGAACTATGGCTACACCTTC. Translating it yields CASMQNYGYTF.

This clone was counted once. CDR3 DNA: TGTGCCAGCAAGGAGGAGACGGACAGATCCTCTGGAAACACCATATATTTT. It codes for CASKEETDRSSGNTIYF. The V gene is TRBV28, the J gene TRBJ1-3; weak D call: TRBD1 (6 bases). Trimming stripped 7 bases from V and 0 bases from J, with 19 bases between. This CDR3 contains 17 residues. Germline values: CDR1 MDHEN, CDR2 SYDVKM.

The chain couples TRBV2 to TRBJ2-5, with 7 bases matching TRBD2. Losses at the gene ends were 2 bases for V and 2 bases for J; bases not matched to a gene: 14. The CDR3 has 18 residues. Germline values: CDR1 SNHLY, CDR2 FYNNEI. The CDR3 loop reads CASSERGFRGSAQETQYF. The CDR3 DNA follows: TGTGCCAGCAGTGAACGGGGTTTCCGCGGGAGTGCTCAAGAGACCCAGTACTTC.

This rearrangement joins TRBV5-1 to TRBJ2-1; TRBD2 is a possible D gene (6 bases). CDR3 length equals 14 residues. Between the trimmed V and J ends, which lost 4 bases and 4 bases, there was a span of 12 bases. Germline-derived CDR1 and CDR2 are SGHRS and YFSETQ. Here the CDR3 reads CASSIAELYNEQFF. The CDR3, as DNA: TGCGCCAGCAGCATAGCGGAACTGTACAATGAGCAGTTCTTC. Variable domain in full (rest from reference TRBV5-1 and TRBJ2-1): KAGVTQTPRYLIKTRGQQVTLSCSPISGHRSVSWYQQTPGQGLQFLFEYFSETQRNKGNFPGRFSGRQFSNSRSEMNVSTLELGDSALYLCASSIAELYNEQFFGPGTRLTVL.

V gene TRBV10-3 combines with J gene TRBJ2-7, with 12 bases lining up with TRBD1. This CDR3 spans 14 amino acids. CDR1 and CDR2 from the germline V gene are ENHRY and SYGVKD. Losses at the gene ends were 3 bases for V and 6 bases for J; bases not matched to a gene: 3. CDR3 in DNA: TGTGCCATCAGTGATGGGACAGGGGGCGCCGAGCAGTACTTC. This encodes CAISDGTGGAEQYF.

This chain uses TRBV9 with TRBJ1-2; the match to TRBD1 covers 8 bases. This CDR3 comprises 18 residues. The trim removed 0 bases at V and 4 bases at J, leaving 14 bases unmatched. Germline V gene data show CDR1 as SGDLS and CDR2 as YYNGEE. This CDR3 reads CASSVGGGTGEPFYGYTF. Written as DNA, the CDR3 is TGTGCCAGCAGCGTAGGAGGGGGGACAGGAGAGCCCTTCTATGGCTACACCTTC. Based on the CDR3 plus reference TRBV9 and TRBJ1-2, the full variable domain is DSGVTQTPKHLITATGQRVTLRCSPRSGDLSVYWYQQSLDQGLQFLIQYYNGEERAKGNILERFSAQQFPDLHSELNLSSLELGDSALYFCASSVGGGTGEPFYGYTFGSGTRLTVV.

Written as DNA, the CDR3 is TGTGCCTGGAGTGCCGACCGGTCCGGGAACTACGAGCAGTACTTC. Translating it yields CAWSADRSGNYEQYF. This chain links TRBV30 with TRBJ2-7; perhaps TRBD2 as D (5 bases). Germline assignment: CDR1 GTSNPN and CDR2 SVGIG (reference sequence). The length of the CDR3 is 15 residues. Trimming removed 1 base at V and 3 bases at J, with 16 bases between.

V and J are TRBV7-2 and TRBJ2-1; D unclear. CDR3 length equals 13 residues. Germline values: CDR1 SGHTA, CDR2 FQGNSA. Trimming shortened V by 1 base and J by 5 bases, and 6 bases separated the two germline ends. In nucleotides, the CDR3 is TGTGCCAGCAGCTTAGAATTCAACAATGAGCAGTTCTTC. Translating it yields CASSLEFNNEQFF.